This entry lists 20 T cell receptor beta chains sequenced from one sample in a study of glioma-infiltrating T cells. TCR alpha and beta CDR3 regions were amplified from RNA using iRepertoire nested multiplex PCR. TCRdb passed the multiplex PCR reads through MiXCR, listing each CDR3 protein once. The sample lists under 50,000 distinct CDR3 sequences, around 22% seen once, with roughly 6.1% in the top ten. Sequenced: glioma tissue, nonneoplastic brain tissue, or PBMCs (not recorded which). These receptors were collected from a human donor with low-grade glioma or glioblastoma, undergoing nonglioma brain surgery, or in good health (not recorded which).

The CDR3 reads CVSSSAENTEAFF. In DNA, the CDR3 is TGTGTTAGCAGTTCGGCGGAGAACACTGAAGCTTTCTTT. The chain employs TRBV27 and TRBJ1-1, with no clear D. The CDR3 extends over 13 amino acids. Germline CDR1 reads MNHEY; CDR2 reads SMNVEV (reference sequence).

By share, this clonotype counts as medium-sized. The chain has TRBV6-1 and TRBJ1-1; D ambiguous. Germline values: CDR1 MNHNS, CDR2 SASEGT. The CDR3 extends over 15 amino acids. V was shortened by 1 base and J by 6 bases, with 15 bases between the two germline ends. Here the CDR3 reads CASSEEGEPGSEAFF. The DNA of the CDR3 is TGTGCCAGCAGTGAAGAAGGCGAACCGGGGTCTGAAGCTTTCTTT.

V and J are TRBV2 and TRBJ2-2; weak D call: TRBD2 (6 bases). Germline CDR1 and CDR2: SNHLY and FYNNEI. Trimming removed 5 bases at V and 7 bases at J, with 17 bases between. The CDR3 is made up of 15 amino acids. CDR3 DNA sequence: TGTGCCAGCAGTCGAAAATGGGGGGAGGACGGGGAGCTGTTTTTT. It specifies CASSRKWGEDGELFF.

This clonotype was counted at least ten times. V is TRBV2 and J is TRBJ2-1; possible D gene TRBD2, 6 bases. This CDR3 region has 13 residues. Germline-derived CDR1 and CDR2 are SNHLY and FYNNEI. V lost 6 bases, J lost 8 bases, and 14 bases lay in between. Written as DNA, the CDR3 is TGTGCCAGCAGGGGAACTAGCATCCATGAGCAGTTCTTC. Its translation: CASRGTSIHEQFF.

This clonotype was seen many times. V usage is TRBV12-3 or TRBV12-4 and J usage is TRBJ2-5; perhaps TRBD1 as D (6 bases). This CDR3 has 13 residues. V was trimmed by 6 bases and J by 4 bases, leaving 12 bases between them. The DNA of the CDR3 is TGTGCCAGCAGACCCGGGACACTAGAGACCCAGTACTTC. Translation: CASRPGTLETQYF.

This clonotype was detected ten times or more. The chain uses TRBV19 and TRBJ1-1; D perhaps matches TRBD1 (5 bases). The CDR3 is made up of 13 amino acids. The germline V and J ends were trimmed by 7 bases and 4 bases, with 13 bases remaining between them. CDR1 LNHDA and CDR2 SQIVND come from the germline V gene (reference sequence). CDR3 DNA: TGTGCCAGTAAGTTTTCGGGGGGCACTGAAGCTTTCTTT. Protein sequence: CASKFSGGTEAFF.

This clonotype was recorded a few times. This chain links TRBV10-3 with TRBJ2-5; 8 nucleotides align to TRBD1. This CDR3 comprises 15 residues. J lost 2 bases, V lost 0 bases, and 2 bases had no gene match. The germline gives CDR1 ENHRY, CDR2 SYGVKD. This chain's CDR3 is CAISESRTGQETQYF. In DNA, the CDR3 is TGTGCCATCAGTGAGTCCCGGACAGGGCAAGAGACCCAGTACTTC.

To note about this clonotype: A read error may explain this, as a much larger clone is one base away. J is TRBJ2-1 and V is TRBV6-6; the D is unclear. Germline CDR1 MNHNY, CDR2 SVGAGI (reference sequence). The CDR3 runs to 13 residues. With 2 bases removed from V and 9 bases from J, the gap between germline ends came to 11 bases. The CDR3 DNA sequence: TGTGCCAGCAGTTACCACGCTATCAGTGAGCAGTTCTTC. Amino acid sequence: CASSYHAISEQFF.

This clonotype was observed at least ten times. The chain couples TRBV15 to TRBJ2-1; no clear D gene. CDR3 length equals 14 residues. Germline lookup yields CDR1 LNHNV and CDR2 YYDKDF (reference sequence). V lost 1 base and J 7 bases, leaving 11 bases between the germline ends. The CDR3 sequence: CATSRGGFENEQFF. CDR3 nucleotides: TGTGCCACCAGCAGAGGAGGTTTTGAGAATGAGCAGTTCTTC.

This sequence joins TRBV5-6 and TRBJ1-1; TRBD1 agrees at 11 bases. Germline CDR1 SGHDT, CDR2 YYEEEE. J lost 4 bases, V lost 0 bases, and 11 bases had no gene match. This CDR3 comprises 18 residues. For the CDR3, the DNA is TGTGCCAGCAGCTTGGCCTCGGCGTTTGGGACAGGGGGCACTGAAGCTTTCTTT. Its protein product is CASSLASAFGTGGTEAFF.

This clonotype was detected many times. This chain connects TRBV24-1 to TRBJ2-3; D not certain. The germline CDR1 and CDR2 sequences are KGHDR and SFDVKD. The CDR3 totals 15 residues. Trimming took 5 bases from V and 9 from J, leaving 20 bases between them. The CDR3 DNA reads TGTGCCACCAGTGGCCTTAAGACCCCTCAAGAAACGCAGTATTTT. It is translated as CATSGLKTPQETQYF.

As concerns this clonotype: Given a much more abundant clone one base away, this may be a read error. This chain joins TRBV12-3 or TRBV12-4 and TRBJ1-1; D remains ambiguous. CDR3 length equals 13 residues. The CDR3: CASSPMVNTGAFF. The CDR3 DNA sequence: TGTGCCAGCAGTCCTATGGTAAACACTGGAGCTTTCTTT.

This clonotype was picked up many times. The DNA of the CDR3 is TGTGCCAGCAGCCAGCTCCTGAACACTGAAGCTTTCTTT. Its protein product is CASSQLLNTEAFF. The chain employs TRBV14 and TRBJ1-1; D is ambiguous. Germline V gene data show CDR1 as SGHDN and CDR2 as FVKESK. The CDR3 length is 13 residues. V gave up 3 bases and J gave up 0 bases, with 5 bases separating them. Combining the CDR3 with reference TRBV14 and TRBJ1-1 gives the whole variable domain EAGVTQFPSHSVIEKGQTVTLRCDPISGHDNLYWYRRVMGKEIKFLLHFVKESKQDESGMPNNRFLAERTGGTYSTLKVQPAELEDSGVYFCASSQLLNTEAFFGQGTRLTVV.

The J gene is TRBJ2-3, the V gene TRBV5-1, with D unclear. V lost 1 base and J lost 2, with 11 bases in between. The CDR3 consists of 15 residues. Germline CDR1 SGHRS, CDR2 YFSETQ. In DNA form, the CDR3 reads TGCGCCAGCAGCTTGTCCCCTTTACCCACAGATACGCAGTATTTT. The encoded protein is CASSLSPLPTDTQYF.

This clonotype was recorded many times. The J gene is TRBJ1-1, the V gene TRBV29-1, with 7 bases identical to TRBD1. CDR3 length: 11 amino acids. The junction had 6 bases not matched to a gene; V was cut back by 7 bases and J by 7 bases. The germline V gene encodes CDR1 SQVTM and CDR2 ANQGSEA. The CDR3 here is CSARDRFEAFF. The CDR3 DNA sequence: TGCAGCGCGCGGGACAGATTTGAAGCTTTCTTT. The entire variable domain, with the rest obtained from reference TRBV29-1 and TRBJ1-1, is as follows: SAVISQKPSRDICQRGTSLTIQCQVDSQVTMMFWYRQQPGQSLTLIATANQGSEATYESGFVIDKFPISRPNLTFSTLTVSNMSPEDSSIYLCSARDRFEAFFGQGTRLTVV.

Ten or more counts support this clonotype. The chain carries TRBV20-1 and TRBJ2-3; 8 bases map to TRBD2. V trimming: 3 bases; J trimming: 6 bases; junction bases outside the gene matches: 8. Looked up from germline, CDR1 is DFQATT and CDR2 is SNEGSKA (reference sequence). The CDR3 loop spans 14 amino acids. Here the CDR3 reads CSASHGGGYDTQYF. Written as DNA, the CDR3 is TGCAGTGCTAGTCATGGCGGGGGGTACGATACGCAGTATTTT.

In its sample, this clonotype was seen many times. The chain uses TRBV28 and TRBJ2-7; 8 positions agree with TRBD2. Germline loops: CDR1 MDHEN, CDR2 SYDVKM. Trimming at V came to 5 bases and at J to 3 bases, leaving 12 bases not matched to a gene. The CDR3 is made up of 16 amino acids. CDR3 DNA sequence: TGTGCCAGCAGTCCCGCCCGGGGGGGGGGCAGCTACGAGCAGTACGTC. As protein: CASSPARGGGSYEQYV.

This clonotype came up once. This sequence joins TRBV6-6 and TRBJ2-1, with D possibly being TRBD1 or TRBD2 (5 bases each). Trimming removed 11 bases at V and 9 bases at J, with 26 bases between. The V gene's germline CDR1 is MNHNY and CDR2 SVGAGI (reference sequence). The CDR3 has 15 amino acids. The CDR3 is CAGKTGAGLGSEQFF. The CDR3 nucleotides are TGTGCCGGCAAAACTGGGGCAGGGCTAGGGAGTGAGCAGTTCTTC.

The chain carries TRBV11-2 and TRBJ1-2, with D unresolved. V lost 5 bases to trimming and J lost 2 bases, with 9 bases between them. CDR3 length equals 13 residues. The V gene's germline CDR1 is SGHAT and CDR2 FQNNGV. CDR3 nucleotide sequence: TGTGCCAGCAGCCTGACAAGGAACTATGGCTACACCTTC. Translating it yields CASSLTRNYGYTF.

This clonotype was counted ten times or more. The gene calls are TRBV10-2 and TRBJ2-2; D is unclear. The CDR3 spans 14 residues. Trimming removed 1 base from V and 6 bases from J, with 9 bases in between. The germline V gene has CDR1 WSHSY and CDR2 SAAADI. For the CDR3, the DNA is TGCGCCAGCAGTGAGTTCGACCCCCCCGGGGAGCTGTTTTTT. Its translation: CASSEFDPPGELFF.